The 32 T cell receptor beta chains presented below share a single source sample, sequenced in a study of cytomegalovirus exposure and HLA in healthy donors. Amplification used 60 Vbeta primers and 13 Jbeta primers. Method: immunoSEQ multiplex PCR; TCRdb's copy keeps in-frame clones and lacks some. The sample has 150,000 to 200,000 clones, about 80% seen once. Sequencing used PBMCs. These TCRs come from a woman in her forties or fifties in good health and CMV-seronegative.

This clone was detected only a few times. This chain joins TRBV19 and TRBJ1-5; possible D gene TRBD1, 6 bases. Trimming removed 6 bases at V and 5 bases at J, with 11 bases between. Looked up from germline, CDR1 is LNHDA and CDR2 is SQIVND (reference sequence). The CDR3 loop spans 13 amino acids. In nucleotides, the CDR3 is TGTGCCAGTAGACAGGGCGTTGATCAGCCCCAGCATTTT. Its translation: CASRQGVDQPQHF.

This clone was found a few times. V and J are TRBV28 and TRBJ1-1; TRBD1 might be the D (5 bases). This CDR3 has 14 residues. The germline V and J ends were trimmed by 6 bases and 3 bases, with 14 bases remaining between them. Germline CDR1 MDHEN, CDR2 SYDVKM. Here the CDR3 reads CASRLPGWDTEAFF. CDR3 nucleotides: TGTGCCAGCAGACTTCCAGGGTGGGACACTGAAGCTTTCTTT.

The J gene is TRBJ1-1, the V gene TRBV18; the D is unclear. CDR3 length: 13 amino acids. V was clipped by 5 bases and J by 0 bases, with 7 bases between them. The germline V gene encodes CDR1 KGHSH and CDR2 LQKENI. CDR3 loop: CASSSVLNTEAFF. CDR3 nucleotide sequence: TGTGCCAGCTCATCAGTCTTGAACACTGAAGCTTTCTTT.

About this clone: One end of the junction fails to match germline, which may point to a read error. This chain uses TRBV4-2 with TRBJ1-2, with D tentatively TRBD1 (6 bases). CDR3 length: 15 residues. In germline, CDR1 is LGHNA, CDR2 YNFKEQ. The chain's CDR3 is CTSSGGGSSNYGYTF. The DNA of the CDR3 is TGTACCAGCAGCGGGGGGGGCAGTAGCAACTATGGCTACACCTTC.

The chain uses TRBV6-5 and TRBJ2-1, with D maybe TRBD1 (5 bases). The CDR3 totals 14 residues. Trimming stripped 5 bases from V and 9 bases from J, with 17 bases between. The germline V gene has CDR1 MNHEY and CDR2 SVGAGI. CDR3 in amino acids: CASSLPDRQGEQFF. CDR3 nucleotides: TGTGCCAGCAGTCTCCCGGACCGCCAGGGTGAGCAGTTCTTC.

Only one count was recorded for this clone. V gene TRBV4-2 combines with J gene TRBJ2-7; 10 positions match TRBD2. CDR1 LGHNA and CDR2 YNFKEQ come from the germline V gene. J lost 2 bases, V lost 4 bases, and 5 bases had no gene match. The length of the CDR3 is 15 residues. CDR3 residues: CASSPPLAGAYEQYF. The CDR3 DNA reads TGTGCCAGCAGCCCCCCCCTAGCGGGGGCCTACGAGCAGTACTTC.

This clone was found once. The chain is built from TRBV9 and TRBJ1-2; D unclear. Germline V CDR1 and CDR2: SGDLS, YYNGEE. There are 12 residues in the CDR3. V lost 3 bases, J lost 8 bases, and 11 bases lay in between. The CDR3 bases are TGTGCCAGCAGCGGACGGACTGGGGGCTACACCTTC. The encoded protein is CASSGRTGGYTF.

The chain is built from TRBV14 and TRBJ1-2; D not resolved. The ends were cut back, 4 bases at V and 4 bases at J, with 13 bases in the middle. This CDR3 region has 14 residues. Per the germline V gene, CDR1 is SGHDN and CDR2 is FVKESK. The CDR3 DNA is TGTGCCAGCAGCCCGCGACTCGGCAGCTATGGCTACACCTTC. Amino acids: CASSPRLGSYGYTF.

This chain links TRBV7-2 with TRBJ2-7; 8 bases line up with TRBD2. The length of the CDR3 is 14 residues. V was clipped by 8 bases and J by 6 bases; unmatched bases: 12. The germline V gene has CDR1 SGHTA and CDR2 FQGNSA. The CDR3 loop is CASREAGGVAEQYF. As DNA, the CDR3 is TGTGCCAGCCGCGAGGCGGGAGGAGTTGCCGAGCAGTACTTC.

The chain carries TRBV18 and TRBJ1-1, with 8 bases fitting TRBD1. Unmatched junction bases numbered 4, after V lost 4 bases and J lost 3 bases. Looked up from germline, CDR1 is KGHSH and CDR2 is LQKENI. This CDR3 has 14 residues. This chain's CDR3 is CASSLSQGDTEAFF. The DNA of the CDR3 is TGTGCCAGCTCACTCTCACAGGGGGACACTGAAGCTTTCTTT.

The V and J genes are TRBV19 and TRBJ1-5, with 12 positions matching TRBD1. This CDR3 is built from 15 residues. Germline V gene data show CDR1 as LNHDA and CDR2 as SQIVND (reference sequence). J lost 6 bases, V lost 3 bases, and 3 bases had no gene match. CDR3 sequence reads: CASSIGTGGLQPQHF. DNA for the CDR3: TGTGCCAGTAGTATCGGGACAGGGGGCCTTCAGCCCCAGCATTTT.

This clone was seen only a few times. The chain carries TRBV28 and TRBJ2-1, with D perhaps TRBD2 (5 bases). V lost 6 bases to trimming and J lost 5 bases, with 11 bases between them. Germline V CDR1 and CDR2: MDHEN, SYDVKM. There are 13 residues in the CDR3. CDR3 in amino acids: CASSPTRDNEQFF. The CDR3 DNA is TGTGCCAGCAGCCCCACGAGGGACAATGAGCAGTTCTTC.

CDR3 nucleotide sequence: TGTGCCAGCAGCCAGGGGGCCAACACTGAAGCTTTCTTT. As protein: CASSQGANTEAFF. V gene TRBV5-5 combines with J gene TRBJ1-1, with 8 bases identical to TRBD1. The V segment lost 4 bases and the J segment 2 bases; nucleotides outside the gene matches: 1. Germline V gene lookup returns CDR1 SGHKS and CDR2 YYEKEE (reference sequence). The CDR3 loop spans 13 amino acids.

Here the CDR3 reads CASSAPGGPGYNEQFF. The CDR3 nucleotides read TGTGCCAGCAGTGCCCCCGGGGGGCCCGGGTACAATGAGCAGTTCTTC. The genes are TRBV28 and TRBJ2-1; a possible D gene is TRBD2 (7 bases). In germline, CDR1 is MDHEN, CDR2 SYDVKM. V lost 5 bases and J lost 4, with 18 bases in between. The CDR3 totals 16 residues.

V and J are TRBV6-5 and TRBJ2-3; 8 bases agree with TRBD2. CDR3 size: 14 residues. The J segment lost 2 bases and the V segment lost 8 bases, leaving 6 bases of the junction unmatched. Germline V gene sequence: CDR1 MNHEY, CDR2 SVGAGI. The CDR3 nucleotides are TGTGCCAGCTCTCCAGCGGGGGCCACAGATACGCAGTATTTT. It translates to CASSPAGATDTQYF.

V usage is TRBV28 and J usage is TRBJ1-2; D gene unclear. This CDR3 spans 13 amino acids. The ends were cut back, 8 bases at V and 0 bases at J, with 10 bases in the middle. Germline V lookup: CDR1 MDHEN, CDR2 SYDVKM. The CDR3 loop reads CASGPQANYGYTF. The DNA of the CDR3 is TGTGCCAGCGGCCCGCAAGCTAACTATGGCTACACCTTC.

This chain joins TRBV7-2 and TRBJ1-5; D might be TRBD1 (5 bases). Trimming pared 5 bases from V and 0 bases from J, leaving 14 bases between. CDR3 length: 16 amino acids. In germline, CDR1 is SGHTA, CDR2 FQGNSA. CDR3 bases: TGTGCCAGCAGCCAAGAGACAGCCTATAGCAATCAGCCCCAGCATTTT. It translates to CASSQETAYSNQPQHF.

J is TRBJ2-5 and V is TRBV5-1; 7 bases match TRBD1. J was trimmed by 4 bases and V by 4 bases; bases with no gene match: 13. The CDR3 is made up of 16 amino acids. Germline-derived CDR1 and CDR2 are SGHRS and YFSETQ. The DNA of the CDR3 is TGCGCCAGCAGCACTTCAGTCACTAGGGGGCCAGAGACCCAGTACTTC. This translates into CASSTSVTRGPETQYF.

The J gene is TRBJ1-4, the V gene TRBV5-6; the D is unclear. V lost 2 bases and J lost 7, with 15 bases in between. This CDR3 contains 15 residues. Germline V lookup: CDR1 SGHDT, CDR2 YYEEEE. This CDR3 reads CASSLIKGSGEKLFF. CDR3 nucleotide sequence: TGTGCCAGCAGCTTAATTAAGGGAAGCGGTGAAAAACTGTTTTTT.

The chain is built from TRBV7-8 and TRBJ2-5; TRBD2 aligns across 9 bases. V shed 5 bases, J shed 6 bases, and the junction held 22 bases outside the gene matches. CDR3 length equals 19 residues. Germline V gene lookup returns CDR1 SGHVS and CDR2 FQNEAQ. CDR3 in DNA: TGTGCCAGCAGCATAGATCGCGGCCTAGCGGGATTAGAGAGGAAGACCCAGTACTTC. Its translation is CASSIDRGLAGLERKTQYF.

V is TRBV4-1 and J is TRBJ2-2; D might be TRBD2 (5 bases). The germline V gene encodes CDR1 MGHRA and CDR2 YSYEKL. Trimming removed 3 bases from V and 3 bases from J, with 17 bases in between. This CDR3 is 17 amino acids long. The DNA of the CDR3 is TGCGCCAGCAGCCACTACAGCGAAGGACTGGACACCGGGGAGCTGTTTTTT. The encoded protein is CASSHYSEGLDTGELFF.

This chain uses TRBV27 with TRBJ1-4, with D perhaps matching TRBD1 (6 bases). V was pared by 5 bases and J by 6 bases, with 13 bases between. CDR3 length: 14 amino acids. Germline-derived CDR1 and CDR2 are MNHEY and SMNVEV (reference sequence). In nucleotides, the CDR3 is TGTGCCAGCAGTACTAGGGGGGGGGATGAAAAACTGTTTTTT. Its protein product is CASSTRGGDEKLFF. The full variable domain, completed using reference TRBV27 and TRBJ1-4, is EAQVTQNPRYLITVTGKKLTVTCSQNMNHEYMSWYRQDPGLGLRQIYYSMNVEVTDKGDVPEGYKVSRKEKRNFPLILESPSPNQTSLYFCASSTRGGDEKLFFGSGTQLSVL.

The rearrangement joins TRBV5-1 to TRBJ2-5; 16 bases align to TRBD2. This CDR3 has 18 residues. Germline CDR1 is SGHRS and CDR2 is YFSETQ. The V and J ends lost 6 bases and 4 bases, in that order; junction bases with no gene match: 12. The CDR3: CASTRGTSGGAGGETQYF. The DNA for the CDR3 is TGCGCCAGCACCCGAGGGACTAGCGGGGGGGCCGGAGGAGAGACCCAGTACTTC. The complete variable domain, with remaining parts taken from reference TRBV5-1 and TRBJ2-5, reads KAGVTQTPRYLIKTRGQQVTLSCSPISGHRSVSWYQQTPGQGLQFLFEYFSETQRNKGNFPGRFSGRQFSNSRSEMNVSTLELGDSALYLCASTRGTSGGAGGETQYFGPGTRLLVL.

J is TRBJ2-7 and V is TRBV11-3, with D possibly being TRBD1 (6 bases). Trimming took off 5 bases at V and 6 bases at J, with 20 bases between the two ends. This CDR3 is built from 15 residues. Germline lookup yields CDR1 SGHNT and CDR2 YENEEA. DNA for the CDR3: TGTGCCAGCAGCCCCTCTACAGGGTCGGGTAGCGAGCAGTACTTC. It codes for CASSPSTGSGSEQYF.

The chain recombines TRBV11-2 with TRBJ1-1, with a possible D match to TRBD1 (5 bases). The CDR3 runs 14 residues. Germline V gene data show CDR1 as SGHAT and CDR2 as FQNNGV. V shed 5 bases and J shed 11 bases, with 21 bases lying between them. CDR3 in DNA: TGTGCCAGCAGCACGGACATCGCGGGAAATGGGGCTTTCTTT. The encoded protein is CASSTDIAGNGAFF.

This clone was seen just once. The chain uses TRBV18 and TRBJ2-2, with D perhaps TRBD1 (6 bases). Germline V gene data show CDR1 as KGHSH and CDR2 as LQKENI. The CDR3 is 14 residues long. V was pared by 2 bases and J by 7 bases, with 11 bases between. The CDR3 DNA reads as TGTGCCAGCTCACCAGTGGGGGCCGGCGGGGAGCTGTTTTTT. Translating gives CASSPVGAGGELFF.

This clone has a handful of counts. This CDR3 reads CASSEGWGRVNEQFF. CDR3 DNA sequence: TGTGCCAGCAGTGAAGGGTGGGGCAGGGTGAATGAGCAGTTCTTC. The rearrangement uses TRBV6-1 and TRBJ2-1, with a possible D match to TRBD1 (5 bases). Germline CDR1 and CDR2: MNHNS and SASEGT. Trimming shortened V by 1 base and J by 7 bases, and 14 bases separated the two germline ends. The CDR3 totals 15 residues.

The V and J genes are TRBV11-2 and TRBJ2-1; 14 positions agree with TRBD2. This CDR3 has 15 amino acids. V was clipped by 4 bases and J by 6 bases; unmatched bases: 2. Germline assignment: CDR1 SGHAT and CDR2 FQNNGV. The CDR3 reads CASSSGLAGGNEQFF. Written as DNA, the CDR3 is TGTGCCAGCAGCTCCGGACTAGCGGGGGGCAATGAGCAGTTCTTC.

The CDR3 sequence: CASSTGTGNQPQHF. The CDR3 bases are TGTGCCAGCAGCACCGGGACAGGCAATCAGCCCCAGCATTTT. The chain has TRBV6-5 and TRBJ1-5, with 7 bases matching TRBD1. The CDR3 runs to 14 residues. V was pared by 6 bases and J by 2 bases, with 4 bases of the junction left unmatched. The V gene's germline CDR1 is MNHEY and CDR2 SVGAGI.

A note on this clone: Relative to the germline gene, one junction end is altered; a read error may explain this. The gene calls are TRBV10-3 and TRBJ1-1; TRBD1 aligns across 7 bases. The germline gives CDR1 ENHRY, CDR2 SYGVKD. CDR3 length: 16 residues. CDR3 protein: CATSGSTGQGDTEAFF. As DNA, the CDR3 is TGTGCCACCAGTGGATCGACAGGGCAGGGGGACACTGAAGCTTTCTTT.

This clone was recorded a few times. CDR3 in amino acids: CASSYRNTEAFF. The CDR3 DNA sequence: TGTGCCAGCAGTTACCGGAACACTGAAGCTTTCTTT. The J gene is TRBJ1-1, the V gene TRBV6-6; no clear D. Trimming took off 2 bases at V and 1 base at J, with 2 bases between the two ends. The CDR3 totals 12 residues. Germline CDR1 and CDR2: MNHNY and SVGAGI (reference sequence).

V and J are TRBV18 and TRBJ2-3, with TRBD1 matching over 7 bases. CDR1 and CDR2 from the germline V gene are KGHSH and LQKENI. This CDR3 contains 15 residues. Unmatched junction bases numbered 5, after V lost 3 bases and J lost 2 bases. CDR3 sequence (DNA): TGTGCCAGCTCACCCGGGACAGCATTCACAGATACGCAGTATTTT. It yields the protein CASSPGTAFTDTQYF.